This T cell receptor (beta chain) was sequenced in a study of blood T cell repertoires in COVID-19. In the study overall: Researchers got acute and convalescent COVID-19 samples from the United States, Italy and Spain. Sample material is recorded as cDNA or gDNA derived from T cells, B-cell-depleted T cells, or PBMCs.

This CDR3 comprises 17 residues. This clone occurred once. Per the study methods: Amplification with reference gene primers provided the estimates of nucleated cell counts. Measured with immunoSEQ multiplex PCR; TCRdb has only the in-frame clones, and not every one. V and J calls and clone size are copied from that table; D and trimming were computed from the DNA. The sample shows 35,000 to 45,000 clones, approximately 91% of them seen only once. The sample consisted of peripheral blood. This receptor was obtained from a human donor in a cohort sampled during active COVID-19. The chain employs TRBV1 and TRBJ2-5; the table's D call, TRBD1, has no DNA check behind it. TRBV1 constitutes a pseudogene. The CDR3 sequence is CTSSQGTYRGLGETQYF. In DNA form, the CDR3 reads TGCACCAGCAGCCAAGGTACCTACAGGGGTTTGGGCGAGACCCAGTACTTC.